Shown below are 10 T cell receptor beta chains from a single sample sequenced in a study of blood T cells in healthy people across ages. PCR was performed a second time for roughly 7 to 12 cycles using a sample-barcoded 5' primer and a J-beta primer mix. TCRdb ran MiXCR on the 5' RACE reads and lists one entry per CDR3 protein. This sample yields more than 650,000 distinct CDR3 sequences, of which 40% to 65% are seen a single time; roughly two fifths belongs to the top ten. Specimen: blood. These TCRs come from an elderly man in good health.

The chain joins TRBV24-1 to TRBJ2-1; the match to TRBD1 covers 7 bases. The CDR3 consists of 13 residues. Germline assignment: CDR1 KGHDR and CDR2 SFDVKD. V trimming: 3 bases; J trimming: 8 bases; junction bases outside the gene matches: 3. CDR3 region: CATSDPDRDEQFF. DNA for the CDR3: TGTGCCACCAGTGATCCCGACAGGGATGAGCAGTTCTTC.

This chain links TRBV29-1 with TRBJ1-5; weak D call: TRBD1 (5 bases). The V end was cut by 4 bases, the J end by 5 bases, with 12 bases between. Germline loops: CDR1 SQVTM, CDR2 ANQGSEA. The CDR3 length is 13 residues. The CDR3 loop reads CSVGGLGDQPQHF. The CDR3 DNA reads TGCAGCGTTGGTGGGTTGGGGGATCAGCCCCAGCATTTT.

This clonotype was observed many times. The chain recombines TRBV27 with TRBJ2-7; D may be TRBD2 (6 bases). This CDR3 comprises 13 residues. Per the germline V gene, CDR1 is MNHEY and CDR2 is SMNVEV (reference sequence). Trimming removed 6 bases at V and 2 bases at J, with 11 bases between. CDR3 DNA: TGTGCCAGCAGCTTTGGAGGGACCTACGAGCAGTACTTC. It translates to CASSFGGTYEQYF.

The chain uses TRBV4-1 and TRBJ2-3, with no clear D. The CDR3 loop spans 12 amino acids. Germline V gene lookup returns CDR1 MGHRA and CDR2 YSYEKL. The germline V and J ends were trimmed by 0 bases and 14 bases, with 12 bases remaining between them. The CDR3 here is CASSQEGLVAYF. The CDR3 DNA reads as TGCGCCAGCAGCCAAGAAGGGCTAGTCGCGTATTTT.

The chain links TRBV18 to TRBJ2-5; 8 bases fit TRBD2. J lost 5 bases, V lost 1 base, and 6 bases had no gene match. Germline V gene lookup returns CDR1 KGHSH and CDR2 LQKENI. This CDR3 is 15 amino acids long. The CDR3 nucleotides are TGTGCCAGCTCACCACAGCGGGAGACTCCCGAGACCCAGTACTTC. It is translated as CASSPQRETPETQYF.

The chain couples TRBV12-3 or TRBV12-4 to TRBJ2-3; 8 bases are shared with TRBD1. V shed 4 bases, J shed 14 bases, and the junction held 23 bases outside the gene matches. CDR3 length: 17 residues. This CDR3 is CASSSSGQGLSSRYAYF. The CDR3 DNA reads TGTGCCAGCAGTTCAAGTGGACAGGGTCTTTCAAGCAGATACGCGTATTTT.

The chain links TRBV10-3 to TRBJ2-1; D is possibly TRBD2 (6 bases). Germline V gene data show CDR1 as ENHRY and CDR2 as SYGVKD. The CDR3 has 15 amino acids. Trimming shortened V by 4 bases and J by 4 bases, and 14 bases separated the two germline ends. In DNA, the CDR3 is TGTGCCATCAGTGTTGGTAGCGGAGCTTACAATGAGCAGTTCTTC. Translated: CAISVGSGAYNEQFF.

The V and J genes are TRBV7-9 and TRBJ2-1; the match to TRBD1 covers 10 bases. Looked up from germline, CDR1 is SEHNR and CDR2 is FQNEAQ (reference sequence). CDR3 size: 17 residues. V gave up 1 base and J gave up 6 bases; unmatched junction bases: 9. The CDR3 reads CASSLGSGTGDSNEQFF. CDR3 nucleotides: TGTGCCAGCAGCTTAGGTTCCGGGACAGGGGATTCCAATGAGCAGTTCTTC. The variable domain in full, completed from reference TRBV7-9 and TRBJ2-1, reads DTGVSQNPRHKITKRGQNVTFRCDPISEHNRLYWYRQTLGQGPEFLTYFQNEAQLEKSRLLSDRFSAERPKGSFSTLEIQRTEQGDSAMYLCASSLGSGTGDSNEQFFGPGTRLTVL.

The V call is TRBV12-3 or TRBV12-4, the J call TRBJ2-1; TRBD1 matches 7 bases. The CDR3 loop spans 14 amino acids. The V gene end was trimmed by 3 bases and the J gene end by 2 bases; junction bases not matched to a gene: 1. The CDR3 loop reads CASSLDRTYNEQFF. The CDR3 bases are TGTGCCAGCAGTTTGGACAGGACCTACAATGAGCAGTTCTTC.

The chain combines TRBV9 with TRBJ2-1, with D tentatively TRBD1 or TRBD2 (6 bases each). The CDR3 is made up of 15 amino acids. Per germline, CDR1 SGDLS and CDR2 YYNGEE. The germline V and J ends were trimmed by 4 bases and 6 bases, with 17 bases remaining between them. CDR3 residues: CASSPMLGGGNEQFF. CDR3 nucleotides: TGTGCCAGCAGCCCTATGTTAGGAGGGGGCAATGAGCAGTTCTTC.